A single T cell receptor beta chain is shown here with its context. The data originate from a study of blood T cell repertoires in COVID-19. Study-level background: The cDNA or gDNA used as material had been derived from T cells, B-cell-depleted T cells, or PBMCs.

Source study methods: From reference gene primer amplification, estimates of nucleated cell counts were derived. Measured with immunoSEQ multiplex PCR; TCRdb has only the in-frame clones, and not every one. The V and J calls and the clone size are those of that table, but D and trimming were determined from the DNA. The sample holds about 280,000 clones, around 90% seen once. The CDR3 is 12 residues long. With 6 bases clipped from V and 14 bases from J, the junction kept 8 bases outside the gene matches. The germline V gene has CDR1 LNHDA and CDR2 SQIVND (reference sequence). The sequencing input was PBMCs or T cells enriched from blood (not recorded which). This receptor was identified in a woman aged 40 to 55 who had recovered from COVID-19. The chain employs TRBV19 and TRBJ2-1; 9 nucleotides line up with TRBD1. The CDR3 protein is CASRDRGDWEFF. CDR3 sequence (DNA): TGTGCCAGTAGAGACAGGGGGGATTGGGAGTTCTTC.